The text below deals with one TCR beta chain. Its target is unknown. The sample belongs to a study of T cells after posttransplantation cyclophosphamide. Study-wide results and limits: Later post-transplant blood repertoires were often dominated by donor CD8+ memory clones.

Assay: immunoSEQ multiplex PCR; the TCRdb copy retains only in-frame clones and omits some. The table shows tens of thousands of clones, with 90% to 95% occurring only once. This receptor was identified in a woman younger than 45 in good health and a related stem cell transplant donor. Sequencing was done on a sample of PBMCs.

As DNA, the CDR3 is TGTGCTAGTGGTTTGGAGGGACTTGGCACAGATACGCAGTATTTT. This codes for CASGLEGLGTDTQYF. The rearrangement joins TRBV12-5 to TRBJ2-3; D possibly corresponds to TRBD2 (6 bases). The CDR3 extends over 15 amino acids. Germline CDR1 LGHNT, CDR2 FRNRAP. Deletions cut 1 base from V and 1 base from J, with 9 bases between.